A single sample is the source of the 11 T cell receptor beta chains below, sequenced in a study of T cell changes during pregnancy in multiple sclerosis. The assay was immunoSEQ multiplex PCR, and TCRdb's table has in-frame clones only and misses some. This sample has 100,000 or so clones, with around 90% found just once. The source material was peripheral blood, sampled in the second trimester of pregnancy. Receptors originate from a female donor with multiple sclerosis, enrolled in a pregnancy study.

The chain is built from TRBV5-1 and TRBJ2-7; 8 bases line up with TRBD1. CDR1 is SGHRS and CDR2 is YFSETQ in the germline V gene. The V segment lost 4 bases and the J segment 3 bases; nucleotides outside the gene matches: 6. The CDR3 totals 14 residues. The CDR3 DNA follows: TGCGCCAGCAGCCCTACAGGGGGTCTCTACGAGCAGTACTTC. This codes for CASSPTGGLYEQYF.

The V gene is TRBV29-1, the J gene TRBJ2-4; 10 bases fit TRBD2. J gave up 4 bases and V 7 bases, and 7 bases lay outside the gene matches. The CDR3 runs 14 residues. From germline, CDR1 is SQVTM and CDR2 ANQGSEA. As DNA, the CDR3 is TGCAGCGCCGAGCCTAGCGGGAGAAAAAACATTCAGTACTTC. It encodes CSAEPSGRKNIQYF.

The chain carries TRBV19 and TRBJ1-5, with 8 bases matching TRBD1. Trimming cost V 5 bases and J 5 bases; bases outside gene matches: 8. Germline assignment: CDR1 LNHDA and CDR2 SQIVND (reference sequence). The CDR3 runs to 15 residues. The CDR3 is CASSPWTGTDQPQHF. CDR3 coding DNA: TGTGCCAGTAGTCCATGGACAGGGACAGATCAGCCCCAGCATTTT.

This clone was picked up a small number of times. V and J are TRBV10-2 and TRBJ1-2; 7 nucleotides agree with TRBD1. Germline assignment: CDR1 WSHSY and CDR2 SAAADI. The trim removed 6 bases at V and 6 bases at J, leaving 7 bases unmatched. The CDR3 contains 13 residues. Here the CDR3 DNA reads TGCGCCAGCAGAATGACAGGGTGGGATGGCTACACCTTC. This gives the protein CASRMTGWDGYTF.

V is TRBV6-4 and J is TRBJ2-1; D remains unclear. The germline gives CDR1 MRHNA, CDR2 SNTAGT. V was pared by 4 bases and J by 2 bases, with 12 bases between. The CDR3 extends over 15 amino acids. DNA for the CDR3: TGTGCCAGCAGTGTTGGGCCGACGCCCTACAATGAGCAGTTCTTC. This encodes CASSVGPTPYNEQFF.

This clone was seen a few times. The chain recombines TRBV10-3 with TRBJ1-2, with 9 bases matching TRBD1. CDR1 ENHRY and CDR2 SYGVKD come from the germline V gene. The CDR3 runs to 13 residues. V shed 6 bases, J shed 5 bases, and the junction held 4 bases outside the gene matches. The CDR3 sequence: CAISPGQGYGYTF. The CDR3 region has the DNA TGTGCCATCAGCCCGGGACAGGGTTATGGCTACACCTTC.

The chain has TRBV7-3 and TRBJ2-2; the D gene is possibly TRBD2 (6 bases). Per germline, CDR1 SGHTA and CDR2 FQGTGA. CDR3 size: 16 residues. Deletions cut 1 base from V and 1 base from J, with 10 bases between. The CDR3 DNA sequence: TGTGCCAGCAGCTTAAGAGCGGGCCTGAACACCGGGGAGCTGTTTTTT. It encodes CASSLRAGLNTGELFF.

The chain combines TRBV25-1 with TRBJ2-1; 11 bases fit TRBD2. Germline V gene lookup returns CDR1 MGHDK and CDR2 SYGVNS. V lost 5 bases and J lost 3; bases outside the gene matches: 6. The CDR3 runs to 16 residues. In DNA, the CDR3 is TGTGCCAGCAGTCCCCTACTAGCGGGAGACTACAATGAGCAGTTCTTC. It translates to CASSPLLAGDYNEQFF.

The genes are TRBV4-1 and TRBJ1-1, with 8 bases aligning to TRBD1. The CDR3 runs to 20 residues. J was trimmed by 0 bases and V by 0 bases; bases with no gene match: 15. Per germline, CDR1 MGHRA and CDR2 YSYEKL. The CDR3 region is CASSQEMRGQVGRLNTEAFF. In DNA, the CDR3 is TGCGCCAGCAGCCAAGAGATGCGGGGACAGGTCGGTCGGTTGAACACTGAAGCTTTCTTT.

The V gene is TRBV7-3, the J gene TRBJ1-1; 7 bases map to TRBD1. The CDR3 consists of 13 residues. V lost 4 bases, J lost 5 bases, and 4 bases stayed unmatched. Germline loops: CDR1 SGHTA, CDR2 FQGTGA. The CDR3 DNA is TGTGCCAGCAGCTCCACAGGGGAGACTGAAGCTTTCTTT. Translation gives CASSSTGETEAFF.

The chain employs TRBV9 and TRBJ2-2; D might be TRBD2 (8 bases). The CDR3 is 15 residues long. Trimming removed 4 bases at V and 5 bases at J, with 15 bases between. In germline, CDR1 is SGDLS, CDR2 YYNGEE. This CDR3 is CASSPGRGRTGELFF. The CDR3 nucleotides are TGTGCCAGCAGCCCCGGGAGGGGGCGAACCGGGGAGCTGTTTTTT.